This TCR beta chain was recorded in a study of CD8 T cells in Susac syndrome. Trimming took off 4 bases at V and 3 bases at J, with 19 bases between the two ends. The CDR3 consists of 16 residues. Germline V gene sequence: CDR1 SNHLY, CDR2 FYNNEI. CD8+ and CD4+ T cells circulating in blood were sequenced for TCR beta. Negative isolation was used for CD8+ and CD4+ T cells, and FACS enrichment was applied to TEMRA cells. It was with random hexamers that roughly 0.45 to 1 ug RNA was reverse transcribed. An immunoSEQ multiplex PCR amplified TCR beta CDR3 over 54 Vbeta and 13 Jbeta. TCRdb reanalysed the immunoSEQ multiplex PCR reads using MiXCR and keeps one entry per CDR3 protein. The sample lists approximately 110,000 distinct CDR3 sequences, 85% to 95% occurring once.

The chain employs TRBV2 and TRBJ2-7; D remains unclear. The source of this sequence is a human donor with multiple sclerosis. Specimen: CD8+ T cells from PBMCs. In DNA, the CDR3 is TGTGCCAGCAGTGGACCCGATAGGCCGCTTATCTACGAGCAGTACTTC. Protein: CASSGPDRPLIYEQYF.